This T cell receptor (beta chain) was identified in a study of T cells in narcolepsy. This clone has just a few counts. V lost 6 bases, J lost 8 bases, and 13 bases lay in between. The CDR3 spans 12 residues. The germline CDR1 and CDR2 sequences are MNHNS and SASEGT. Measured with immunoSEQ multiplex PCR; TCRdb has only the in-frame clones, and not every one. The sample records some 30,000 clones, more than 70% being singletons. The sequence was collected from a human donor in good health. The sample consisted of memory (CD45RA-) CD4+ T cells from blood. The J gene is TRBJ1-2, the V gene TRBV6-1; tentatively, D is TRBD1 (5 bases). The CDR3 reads CASRKDSWGYTF. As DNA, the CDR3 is TGTGCCAGCAGGAAAGACAGCTGGGGCTACACCTTC.